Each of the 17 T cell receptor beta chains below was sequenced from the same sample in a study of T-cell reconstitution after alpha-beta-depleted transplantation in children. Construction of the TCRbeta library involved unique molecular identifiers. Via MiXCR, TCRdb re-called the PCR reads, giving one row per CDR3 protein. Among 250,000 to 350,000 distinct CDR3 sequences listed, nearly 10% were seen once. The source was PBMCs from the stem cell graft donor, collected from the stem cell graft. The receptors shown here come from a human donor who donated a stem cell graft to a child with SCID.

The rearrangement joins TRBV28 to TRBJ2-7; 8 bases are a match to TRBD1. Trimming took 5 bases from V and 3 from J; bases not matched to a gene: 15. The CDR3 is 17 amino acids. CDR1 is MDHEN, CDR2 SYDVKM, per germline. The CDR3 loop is CASSTPGQGTSSYEQYF. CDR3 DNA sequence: TGTGCCAGCAGTACACCAGGACAGGGCACCTCAAGCTACGAGCAGTACTTC.

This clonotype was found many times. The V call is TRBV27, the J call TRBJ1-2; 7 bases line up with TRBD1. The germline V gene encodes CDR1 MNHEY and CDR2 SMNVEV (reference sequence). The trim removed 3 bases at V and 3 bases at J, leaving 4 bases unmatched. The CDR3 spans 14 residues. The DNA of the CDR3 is TGTGCCAGCAGTTTTATAGGGGGCCACTATGGCTACACCTTC. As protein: CASSFIGGHYGYTF.

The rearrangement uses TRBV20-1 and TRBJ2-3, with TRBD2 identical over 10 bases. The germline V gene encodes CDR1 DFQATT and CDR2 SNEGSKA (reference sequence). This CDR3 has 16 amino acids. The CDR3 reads CCVWGLAGEYTDTQYF. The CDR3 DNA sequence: TGCTGTGTCTGGGGTCTAGCGGGGGAATACACAGATACGCAGTATTTT.

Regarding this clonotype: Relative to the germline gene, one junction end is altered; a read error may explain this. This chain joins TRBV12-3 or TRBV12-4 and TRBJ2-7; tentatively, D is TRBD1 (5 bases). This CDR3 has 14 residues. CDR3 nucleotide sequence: TGTGCCAGCAGTTTGGGTCCCACGAGCCGCCAAGGGGACTTC. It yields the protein CASSLGPTSRQGDF.

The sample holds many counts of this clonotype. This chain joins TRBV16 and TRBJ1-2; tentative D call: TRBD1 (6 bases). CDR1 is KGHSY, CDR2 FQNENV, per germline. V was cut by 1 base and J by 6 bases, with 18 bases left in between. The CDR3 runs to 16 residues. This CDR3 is CASSQLSGANYNGYTF. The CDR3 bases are TGTGCCAGCAGCCAATTATCGGGGGCCAATTATAATGGCTACACCTTC.

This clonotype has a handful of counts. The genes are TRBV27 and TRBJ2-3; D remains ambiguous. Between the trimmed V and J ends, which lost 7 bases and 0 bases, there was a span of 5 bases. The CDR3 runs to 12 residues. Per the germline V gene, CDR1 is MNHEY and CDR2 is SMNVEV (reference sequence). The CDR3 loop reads CASIGSTDTQYF. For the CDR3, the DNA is TGTGCCAGCATAGGAAGCACAGATACGCAGTATTTT.

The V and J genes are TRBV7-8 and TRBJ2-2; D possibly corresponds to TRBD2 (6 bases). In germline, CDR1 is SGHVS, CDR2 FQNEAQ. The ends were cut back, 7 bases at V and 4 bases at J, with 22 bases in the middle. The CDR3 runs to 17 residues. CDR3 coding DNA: TGTGCCAGCACCAATCCAGCTGGGGGGATACGCACCGGGGAGCTGTTTTTT. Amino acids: CASTNPAGGIRTGELFF.

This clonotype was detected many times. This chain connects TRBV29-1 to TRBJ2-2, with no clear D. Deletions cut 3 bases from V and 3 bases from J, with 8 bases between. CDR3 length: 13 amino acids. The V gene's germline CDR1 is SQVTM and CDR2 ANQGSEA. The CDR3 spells CSVDGSYTGELFF. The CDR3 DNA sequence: TGCAGCGTTGATGGCAGTTACACCGGGGAGCTGTTTTTT.

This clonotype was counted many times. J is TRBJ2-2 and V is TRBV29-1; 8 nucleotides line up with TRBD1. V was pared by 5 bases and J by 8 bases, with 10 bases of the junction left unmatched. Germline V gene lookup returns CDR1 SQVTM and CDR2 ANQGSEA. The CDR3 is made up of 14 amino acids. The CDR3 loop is CSVRQGRPGGELFF. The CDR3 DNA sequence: TGCAGCGTTCGACAGGGGAGACCTGGGGGGGAGCTGTTTTTT.

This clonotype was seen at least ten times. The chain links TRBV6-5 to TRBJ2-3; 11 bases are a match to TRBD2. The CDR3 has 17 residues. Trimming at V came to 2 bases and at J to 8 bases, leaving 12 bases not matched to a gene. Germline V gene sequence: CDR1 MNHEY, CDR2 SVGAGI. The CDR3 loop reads CASSYVAGGPNFGTQYF. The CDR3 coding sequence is TGTGCCAGCAGTTACGTAGCGGGGGGGCCTAACTTCGGTACGCAGTATTTT.

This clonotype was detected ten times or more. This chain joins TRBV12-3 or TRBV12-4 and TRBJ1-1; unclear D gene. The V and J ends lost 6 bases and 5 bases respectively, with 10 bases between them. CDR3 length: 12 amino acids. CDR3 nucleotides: TGTGCCAGCAGACCGAGAAGGACTGAAGCTTTCTTT. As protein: CASRPRRTEAFF.

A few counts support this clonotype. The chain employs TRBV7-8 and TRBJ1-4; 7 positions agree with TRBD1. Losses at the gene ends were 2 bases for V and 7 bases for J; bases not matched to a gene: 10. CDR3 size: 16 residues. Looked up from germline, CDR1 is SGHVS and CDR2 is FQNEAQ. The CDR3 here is CASSLTMTGKGEKLFF. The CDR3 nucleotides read TGTGCCAGCAGCTTAACAATGACAGGGAAGGGTGAAAAACTGTTTTTT. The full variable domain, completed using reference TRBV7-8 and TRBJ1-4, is GAGVSQSPRYKVAKRGQDVALRCDPISGHVSLFWYQQALGQGPEFLTYFQNEAQLDKSGLPSDRFFAERPEGSVSTLKIQRTQQEDSAVYLCASSLTMTGKGEKLFFGSGTQLSVL.

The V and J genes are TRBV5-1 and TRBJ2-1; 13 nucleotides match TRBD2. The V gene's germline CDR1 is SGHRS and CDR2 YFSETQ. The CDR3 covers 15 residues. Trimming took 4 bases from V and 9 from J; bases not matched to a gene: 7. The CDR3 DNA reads TGCGCCAGCAGCGTCACTAGCGGGGGGGCTGTTGAGCAGTTCTTC. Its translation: CASSVTSGGAVEQFF.

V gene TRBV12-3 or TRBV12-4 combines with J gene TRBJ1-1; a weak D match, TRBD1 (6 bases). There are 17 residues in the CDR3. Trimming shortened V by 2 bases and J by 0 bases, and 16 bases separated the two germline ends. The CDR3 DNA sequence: TGTGCCAGCAGTTTAAACGCCGGGGGCGTTATGAACACTGAAGCTTTCTTT. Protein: CASSLNAGGVMNTEAFF.

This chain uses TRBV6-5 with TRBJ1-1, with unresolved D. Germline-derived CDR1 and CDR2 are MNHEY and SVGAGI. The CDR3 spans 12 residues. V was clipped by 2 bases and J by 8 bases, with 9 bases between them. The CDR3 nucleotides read TGTGCCAGCAGTTACCGAAATATGGAAGCTTTCTTT. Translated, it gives CASSYRNMEAFF.

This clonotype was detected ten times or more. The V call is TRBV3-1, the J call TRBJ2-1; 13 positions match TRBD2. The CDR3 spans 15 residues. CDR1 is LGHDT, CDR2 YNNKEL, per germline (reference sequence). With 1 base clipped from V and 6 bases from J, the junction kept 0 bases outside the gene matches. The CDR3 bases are TGTGCCAGCAGCCAAGGACTAGCGGGGGGCAATGAGCAGTTCTTC. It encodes CASSQGLAGGNEQFF.

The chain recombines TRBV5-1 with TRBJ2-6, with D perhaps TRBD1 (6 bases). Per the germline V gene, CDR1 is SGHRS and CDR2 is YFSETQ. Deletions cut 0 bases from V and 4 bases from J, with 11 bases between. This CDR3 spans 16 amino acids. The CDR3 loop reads CASSLAEGDGANVLTF. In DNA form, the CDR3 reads TGCGCCAGCAGCTTGGCCGAGGGGGACGGGGCCAACGTCCTGACTTTC.